These T cell receptor beta chains were read from a single sample in a study of Ad26.COV2.S vaccination and SARS-CoV-2 variants. Clones were sequenced by immunoSEQ multiplex PCR, and TCRdb holds only the in-frame ones, with some missing. The top ten hold around 13% of the sample, which has some 520,000 clones, around 85% seen once. The specimen comprised peripheral blood, sampled in a trial of Ad26.COV2.S vaccine versus placebo. Receptors originate from a person aged 18 to 65 who received the Ad26.COV2.S COVID-19 vaccine or a placebo. Both conserved end residues are part of each CDR3. Fields, in order: V gene, clone size, J gene, CDR3 length, D gene, CDR3 protein, CDR3 DNA. The D gene is left open where the match is weak. Part of the rows lack a size; the others show once, few, many or a class for expanded clones.

TRBV7-8,-,TRBJ1-2,12,-,CASSPGLGGYTF,TGTGCCAGCAGCCCAGGGCTCGGCGGCTACACCTTC
TRBV6-2/TRBV6-3,-,TRBJ2-6,17,-,CASSYPARGSGANVLTF,TGTGCCAGCAGTTACCCGGCCAGGGGCTCTGGGGCCAACGTCCTGACTTTC
TRBV19,-,TRBJ2-3,13,-,CAVEGSYGDTQYF,TGTGCCGTGGAGGGGAGTTACGGGGATACGCAGTATTTT
TRBV18,once,TRBJ2-1,15,-,CASSPSQEAYNEQFF,TGTGCCAGCTCACCATCCCAGGAAGCCTACAATGAGCAGTTCTTC
TRBV4-2,once,TRBJ2-2,17,-,CASSLPGNRPNTGELFF,TGTGCCAGCAGCCTCCCCGGAAACAGGCCAAACACCGGGGAGCTGTTTTTT
TRBV27,few,TRBJ1-2,14,-,CASSLYSPGYGYTF,TGTGCCAGCAGTTTGTACAGCCCTGGCTATGGCTACACCTTC
TRBV19,-,TRBJ2-7,12,-,CASQGGAYEQYF,TGTGCCAGCCAGGGGGGGGCCTACGAGCAGTACTTC
TRBV7-2,-,TRBJ2-2,16,TRBD1,CASSLVPKGATGELFF,TGTGCCAGCAGCTTAGTCCCCAAGGGGGCGACCGGGGAGCTGTTTTTT
TRBV4-2,-,TRBJ2-5,15,TRBD2,CASSQGLAGQETQYF,TGTGCCAGCAGCCAAGGACTAGCGGGGCAAGAGACCCAGTACTTC
TRBV14,-,TRBJ2-2,13,-,CASSQMPGGELFF,TGTGCCAGCAGCCAAATGCCAGGCGGGGAGCTGTTTTTT
TRBV2,-,TRBJ1-2,13,-,CASHVRAGYGYTF,TGTGCCAGCCACGTCCGAGCAGGCTATGGCTACACCTTC
TRBV29-1,-,TRBJ1-2,13,-,CSVLTGQNYGYTF,TGCAGCGTATTGACAGGTCAAAACTATGGCTACACCTTC
TRBV19,-,TRBJ2-5,15,-,CASRPTQGNRETQYF,TGTGCCAGCCGGCCGACTCAGGGGAATCGTGAGACCCAGTACTTC
TRBV2,-,TRBJ1-6,13,-,CASSVQVGSPLHF,TGTGCCAGCAGTGTGCAAGTAGGGTCACCCCTCCACTTT
TRBV11-3,-,TRBJ2-3,14,-,CASSTSASTDTQYF,TGTGCCAGCAGTACTAGTGCTAGCACAGATACGCAGTATTTT
TRBV4-3,-,TRBJ2-5,15,TRBD2,CASSQGQGRGETQYF,TGCGCCAGCAGCCAAGGGCAAGGGAGGGGAGAGACCCAGTACTTC
TRBV9,-,TRBJ2-1,15,-,CASSALAPVGDEQFF,TGTGCCAGCAGCGCCTTAGCCCCCGTCGGGGATGAGCAGTTCTTC
TRBV13,-,TRBJ2-2,14,-,CASSLLGLTGELFF,TGTGCCAGCAGCTTACTAGGGTTGACCGGGGAGCTGTTTTTT
TRBV6-6,-,TRBJ1-6,13,-,CASSYWERRALHF,TGTGCCAGCAGTTATTGGGAACGGAGGGCCCTCCACTTT
TRBV30,-,TRBJ1-1,13,-,CAWFVGVNTEAFF,TGTGCCTGGTTCGTGGGTGTGAACACTGAAGCTTTCTTT
TRBV5-1,-,TRBJ2-2,13,-,CASSLVSDGELFF,TGCGCCAGCAGCTTGGTTTCCGACGGGGAGCTGTTTTTT
TRBV5-1,-,TRBJ2-1,15,-,CASSVGGSSYNEQFF,TGCGCCAGCAGCGTCGGGGGCAGCTCCTACAATGAGCAGTTCTTC
TRBV6-5,-,TRBJ1-3,14,-,CASIADSVGNTIYF,TGTGCCAGCATAGCTGACAGCGTTGGAAACACCATATATTTT
TRBV30,-,TRBJ2-1,16,TRBD2,CAWSVGGTSVFNEQFF,TGTGCCTGGAGTGTAGGTGGGACTAGCGTCTTCAATGAGCAGTTCTTC
TRBV28,-,TRBJ1-4,14,-,CASSLGATNEKLFF,TGTGCCAGCAGTTTGGGAGCAACTAATGAAAAACTGTTTTTT
TRBV27,-,TRBJ2-7,11,-,CASRGPGPPYF,TGTGCCAGCAGGGGACCGGGACCTCCGTACTTC